This TCR beta chain comes out of a study of cytomegalovirus exposure and HLA in healthy donors (dated by TCRdb to the late 2010s). For the wider study: An earlier analysis of 587 of the donors reported 250 to 350 Gb of sequence data and 90 million to 120 million unique TCR beta sequences obtained from around 180 million T cells. About 280 gigabases of sequencing data and about 92 million unique TCR sequences made up an early release that covered nearly 650 HLA-typed donors. The genetic ancestry cluster associated with self-reported Caucasian donors included about four fifths of the 350 to 500 genotyped donors. The study was designed to test whether signatures of past pathogen exposure could be identified by cataloging public T cell receptors. The T cell repertoires of 666 subjects were profiled by immunosequencing and related to cytomegalovirus serostatus. Along with the roughly 700-subject first cohort, a separate validation cohort of over 90 different subjects was used. To predict cytomegalovirus infection status, the study brought together high-throughput TCR immunosequencing, statistical association of individual TCRs with disease status, and machine learning. To study patterns of TCR occurrence, a later analysis re-analyzed previously published TCR beta repertoires from 600 to 750 donors and added high-resolution HLA genotyping. Rather than using new phenotypic data, the later analysis identified candidate immune exposures from TCR beta sequences and from how often those sequences occurred across donors. In an earlier analysis of 587 of the donors, high-throughput TCR beta sequencing was used to judge whether each TCR beta V gene segment behaved as functional or pseudogenic. Donor age, sex, ethnicity and CMV serostatus were compiled together with the repertoire data. Genome-wide SNP genotypes for about 65% of the 666 donors were used in a later genetic analysis, which treated that subset as a discovery cohort. All discovery cohort repertoires had been generated using a single sequencing platform. Both class I and class II loci were covered by HLA typing, at four-digit resolution. Typing coverage differed by locus: A, B, C, DRB1 and DQB1 were typed in about 629-640 donors, DQA1 in roughly 500, DPA1 in approximately 610, and DPB1 in around 490. Because of strong linkage in the cohort, roughly five DR-DQ haplotypes were treated as single units for association and clustering. On average, around 230,000 unique TCR beta nucleotide sequences were sequenced per donor among a few hundred genotyped donors of the cohort, with 15% to 20% of those sequences being non-productive. Findings and caveats that apply to the study as a whole: The authors suggested that the approach could potentially be extended to other disease states and immunological phenotypes. In a later analysis, TCR association rates were found to vary across HLA loci, with the most associated TCRs seen for DRB1 alleles and the fewest for HLA-C alleles. A later analysis associated 15,000 or so TCR beta sequences with specific HLA alleles at a false discovery rate of 0.05. Because counts were too low, around 18 rarely observed V segments, including chromosome 9 orphons, were left out of the earlier analysis of a few hundred of the donors. Some IMGT-functional V segments, including TRBV6-2 and TRBV6-3, could not be distinguished by the 87-base-pair reads and were therefore excluded. CMV serostatus was the only immune exposure information available for the cohort. A cluster of highly shared sequence variants was judged likely to be a technical artifact of the sequencing pipeline. A later analysis found that most CMV-associated TCR beta chains appeared HLA-restricted, with HLA associations seemingly driven largely by CMV exposure. The classifier was reported to diagnose cytomegalovirus status with high specificity and sensitivity in both the original and validation cohorts. In an earlier analysis of over 550 of the donors, most TCR beta V segments were observed in productive rearrangements about 87% or about 30% of the time, broadly matching IMGT annotations. In a later analysis, HLA-associated TCR beta chains were found to be more clonally expanded and to have lower generation probabilities than equally common non-associated chains. When HLA alleles, especially DR and DQ, strongly co-occurred, TCR associations were difficult to assign to individual alleles. Most TCR sequences were seen in very few donors, while some public TCRs were found in many individuals. Sequencing depth was assumed to be roughly uniform across donors in the presence/absence analyses, though that assumption may not hold. The cohort was sequenced for TCR beta chains only, and without alpha or paired-chain data the features that could be detected were limited. A later genetic analysis reported fewer N-insertions in productive TCRs among donors in an Asian-associated ancestry cluster than the approximately 700-donor mean. A few of the identified cytomegalovirus-associated TCR beta chains were confirmed in vitro to be specific for cytomegalovirus antigens. Because some donors lacked HLA typing at each locus, the association tests relied only on the typed subset. A further reported finding was that TCR beta sequences accurately predicted the HLA-A and HLA-B alleles for most subjects in the first cohort. An association between a missense DCLRE1C variant and V-gene and J-gene trimming of TCR beta chains was found in a later genetic analysis and replicated in an independent cohort. A total of 150 or so TCR beta chains were listed by the study as associated with cytomegalovirus. According to a later analysis, parvovirus B19, influenza, CMV and Epstein-Barr virus appeared linked to several top co-occurrence clusters. Linkage disequilibrium might explain the correlated functional status among segregating V segments, but an unknown experimental factor could not be ruled out.

In regard to this clone: Its antigen is unknown. Base qualities are not provided; no much larger clone lies one nucleotide away.

Library creation used the immunoSEQ multiplex PCR assay. The multiplex PCR relied on a mix of 60 forward primers for TCR Vbeta segments and 13 reverse primers for TCR Jbeta segments. A multiplex PCR assay on genomic DNA amplified the CDR3 region of rearranged TCR beta genes. The amplified TCR beta libraries were sequenced on the Illumina HiSeq System as 87-base-pair reads. Turning to the authors' computational methods: A later analysis counted some 74 million unique TCR beta chains across the 640 or so repertoires, and 10 million to 11 million of these chains were shared by at least two donors. Raw reads were error-corrected and collapsed into unique sequences by a nearest-neighbor algorithm in which closely related sequences were merged to remove PCR and sequencing errors. To assign V, D and J gene segments, CDR3 sequences were aligned to IMGT reference sequences. For a sequence to be retained, a match of at least six nucleotides to both a V gene segment and a J gene segment was required. A rearrangement was called productive if the CDR3 had no stop codons and remained in frame with V and J, and every other rearrangement was called non-productive. Following IMGT convention, CDR3 was defined as the stretch from the second conserved V-encoded cysteine to the conserved J-encoded phenylalanine. The earlier analysis of some 580 of the donors excluded any sequence lacking an unambiguous match to a single V gene segment. In an earlier analysis of some 590 of the donors, a V segment was called functional when productive rearrangements were above 56.7%, and segregating when the standard deviation between donors exceeded 5%. A statistical classification framework was built for diagnosing cytomegalovirus status from the catalog of TCR beta chain sequences. V and J gene assignment, in a later analysis, came from comparing TCR nucleotide sequences with IMGT/GENE-DB human TR gene sequences. A later analysis assigned CDR3 sequences and most-parsimonious VDJ recombination scenarios with the TCRdist pipeline. In a later analysis, every TCR beta chain was defined by the combination of its CDR3 amino acid sequence and its V-gene family, and reads without a unique V-gene family were dropped. As a way to deal with suspected cross-contamination and a sequencing artifact, a later analysis dropped approximately 570 nucleotide sequences that were highly shared and had low generation probability. In a later analysis, a clonal expansion index for each public chain was calculated from normalized within-repertoire ranks of inferred template counts. Generation probabilities in a later analysis came from a VDJ recombination model fitted to out-of-frame rearrangements, and those results were checked against IGoR. In a later analysis, hypergeometric tests were used to score TCR-TCR, TCR-HLA and TCR-CMV co-occurrence, with a repertoire-size bias correction applied to TCR pairs. A later analysis estimated false discovery rates by permuting HLA or CMV assignments 20 times. In a later analysis, co-occurring TCRs were grouped using DBSCAN, with TCRdist sequence similarity added in when clustering inside HLA-allele-positive subsets. Repertoires with fewer than 30,000 or more than 120,000 public chains were left out of co-occurrence clustering, as were about 5 repertoires with anomalous nucleotide sharing. As stored in TCRdb, this immuneACCESS dataset retains in-frame rearrangements with V and J assigned. A fraction of the clones does not appear; measured against another copy, unresolved V genes explain less than half of the discrepancy, and the remainder lacks a known reason. For V, J and clone size, that table is used; D and trimming come from the DNA. In this sample the table shows under 200,000 clones, 68% of which occur a single time. Of the sample, 3.5% to 5.5% is held by the ten largest clones.

Reading the germline V gene (reference sequence) gives CDR1 MNHEY and CDR2 SMNVEV. V has 2 bases trimmed and J has 6 bases trimmed; junction bases matching no gene number 21. Spanning cysteine to phenylalanine, the CDR3 consists of 21 amino acids. Of all the DNA, just the CDR3 is kept, 63 bases in frame from base 1. The cohort consisted of approximately 670 healthy bone marrow donors. At the time of sampling, every cohort member was nominally healthy, though immune exposures that went unrecorded were likely present. The donor tested CMV seropositive, placing the donor among the roughly 270 seropositive members of the cohort. A peripheral blood sample was collected from each donor, and TCR beta sequencing was performed on peripheral blood mononuclear cells. The Qiagen DNeasy Blood Extraction Kit was used to extract genomic DNA from the blood cell samples.

The sequence joins TRBV27 to TRBJ2-7; TRBD2 fits 14 bases in the junction. The sample comprised PBMCs. This receptor was taken from a woman younger than 30 in good health and CMV-seropositive. The nucleotides are TGTGCCAGCAGTTTAAGGGGCAATTTCGGACTAGCGGGAGGAAATCGCTCCGAGCAGTACTTC. This is translated as CASSLRGNFGLAGGNRSEQYF.